The clone carrying this TCR beta chain has just one count. Its antigen is not identified. The source of the sample is a study of shared clonotypes between healthy human individuals. Across the study: With ages of 18 to 49, the donors were two women and a few men. Broader study findings: Non-shared clonotypes had lower generation probabilities than clonotypes shared by all four sorted-subset donors.

The CDR3 runs to 12 residues. The V segment lost 6 bases and the J segment 4 bases; nucleotides outside the gene matches: 1. CDR1 and CDR2 (germline): MDHEN, SYDVKM. At a deep level, the assay was run. Assay: immunoSEQ multiplex PCR; the TCRdb copy retains only in-frame clones and omits some. Found here are 600,000 to 750,000 clones, around 91% of them singletons; the top ten hold 34%. Within Nashville, Tennessee resided all donors, each a Caucasian adult. This clonotype was obtained from a man in his late teens or twenties in good health. Some clones in this sample may be carry-over from other donors' samples. The rearrangement links TRBV28 to TRBJ1-2, with TRBD1 matching over 8 bases. The sequencing input was memory CD8+ T cells from PBMCs. The subset was: CD45RO+ cells pooled with CCR7-negative TemRA cells. As DNA, the CDR3 is TGTGCCAGCAGCGGACAGGGCTATGGCTACACCTTC. Protein sequence: CASSGQGYGYTF.